These 5 T cell receptor beta chains were all obtained from the same sample, sequenced in a study of control samples from healthy donors and cancer patients. Libraries were prepared by immunoSEQ multiplex PCR; TCRdb keeps only in-frame clonotypes and omits some of them. This table holds about 190,000 clones, around 93% found once. The sequencing sample was made of blood. These receptor sequences come from a young man in good health.

V is TRBV7-2 and J is TRBJ2-1; TRBD2 agrees at 7 bases. After removal of 3 bases from V and 3 bases from J, the junction contained 5 bases not matched to a gene. The CDR3 is made up of 15 amino acids. Per germline, CDR1 SGHTA and CDR2 FQGNSA. As DNA, the CDR3 is TGTGCCAGCAGCTTCCAGCGGGGCAACTACAATGAGCAGTTCTTC. This encodes CASSFQRGNYNEQFF.

The chain has TRBV5-8 and TRBJ2-1; D gene uncertain. The CDR3 contains 14 residues. Germline CDR1 SGHTS, CDR2 YDEGEE. V lost 1 base to trimming and J lost 5 bases, with 10 bases between them. In DNA, the CDR3 is TGTGCCAGCAGCTTGTATGGTCGTAACAATGAGCAGTTCTTC. Its protein is CASSLYGRNNEQFF.

This rearrangement joins TRBV4-1 to TRBJ1-4; D is unresolved. Germline V CDR1 and CDR2: MGHRA, YSYEKL. This CDR3 has 13 amino acids. The ends were cut back, 7 bases at V and 8 bases at J, with 14 bases in the middle. The CDR3 region has the DNA TGCGCCAGCACCGTACAGAGGAACGAAAAACTGTTTTTT. This sequence encodes CASTVQRNEKLFF.

The genes are TRBV5-6 and TRBJ2-1, with unresolved D. V was trimmed by 1 base and J by 10 bases, leaving 6 bases between them. The CDR3 loop spans 11 amino acids. The V gene's germline CDR1 is SGHDT and CDR2 YYEEEE. The chain's CDR3 is CASSLYGEQFF. The CDR3 nucleotides are TGTGCCAGCAGCTTGTACGGGGAGCAGTTCTTC. The full variable domain, with the rest looked up from reference TRBV5-6 and TRBJ2-1, is DAGVTQSPTHLIKTRGQQVTLRCSPKSGHDTVSWYQQALGQGPQFIFQYYEEEERQRGNFPDRFSGHQFPNYSSELNVNALLLGDSALYLCASSLYGEQFFGPGTRLTVL.

The rearrangement uses TRBV5-1 and TRBJ1-2; 7 bases fit TRBD1. This CDR3 comprises 15 residues. V trimming: 0 bases; J trimming: 8 bases; junction bases outside the gene matches: 10. The germline V gene has CDR1 SGHRS and CDR2 YFSETQ. The CDR3 loop reads CASSLARQGPWGYTF. The CDR3 nucleotides are TGCGCCAGCAGCTTGGCAAGACAGGGCCCATGGGGCTACACCTTC.